The rows below give T cell receptor beta chains drawn from one sample of a study of HIV-infected children after antiretroviral therapy interruption. One entry per CDR3 protein, called by TCRdb with MiXCR from the 3' RACE reads. The data hold approximately 95,000 distinct CDR3 sequences, with less than 7% observed a single time. The specimen was CD45RA+ CD4+ T cells from PBMCs, pooled from several time points, collected from a donor given antiretroviral therapy, either interrupted or continuous. These receptor sequences come from a pool of human donors with HIV. CDR3s include the opening cysteine and the closing phenylalanine or tryptophan. The D gene is left open where the match is weak. Expanded clones get a size class; other rows say once, few or many, or leave the size out.

CDR3aa: CASIHPGDTDTQYF
d_gene: .
v_gene: TRBV2
abundance: many

CDR3aa: CASSRVAGTNYGYTF
d_gene: .
v_gene: TRBV5-6
abundance: many

CDR3aa: CASSIVPASDGYTF
d_gene: .
v_gene: TRBV28
abundance: few

CDR3aa: CAIRAIQGAGEQFF
d_gene: TRBD1
v_gene: TRBV10-3
abundance: many

CDR3aa: CASRYTPGRANYGYTF
d_gene: .
v_gene: TRBV12-2
abundance: many

CDR3aa: CASAGTANTGELFF
d_gene: TRBD1
v_gene: TRBV10-2
abundance: many

CDR3aa: CASSSSGTSGEETQYF
d_gene: TRBD2
v_gene: TRBV11-2
abundance: .

CDR3aa: CASSLWRTESSYEQYF
d_gene: .
v_gene: TRBV28
abundance: few

CDR3aa: CASSYLGAEAFF
d_gene: .
v_gene: TRBV6-5
abundance: .

CDR3aa: CASSFRTGLGGNQPQHF
d_gene: .
v_gene: TRBV12-3/TRBV12-4
abundance: many

CDR3aa: CASRASLPGGAYEQYF
d_gene: TRBD2
v_gene: TRBV28
abundance: .

CDR3aa: CASGGHSPLHF
d_gene: .
v_gene: TRBV2
abundance: .

CDR3aa: CASSLVGTGQETQYF
d_gene: TRBD1
v_gene: TRBV5-1
abundance: .

CDR3aa: CASSETGSYPEAFF
d_gene: .
v_gene: TRBV10-2
abundance: few

CDR3aa: CASSFRTGGTREQYF
d_gene: TRBD1
v_gene: TRBV5-1
abundance: few

CDR3aa: CASSSQANNSPLHF
d_gene: .
v_gene: TRBV7-2
abundance: many

CDR3aa: CASRKSPGSRKRKTQYF
d_gene: .
v_gene: TRBV12-3/TRBV12-4
abundance: many

CDR3aa: CASSTKGMSYNEQFF
d_gene: .
v_gene: TRBV19
abundance: many

CDR3aa: CASTTPGGNPHEQYF
d_gene: TRBD2
v_gene: TRBV28
abundance: many

CDR3aa: CASSLVATSYEQYF
d_gene: .
v_gene: TRBV5-1
abundance: many

CDR3aa: CASSFVPGTYEQYF
d_gene: .
v_gene: TRBV11-2
abundance: many

CDR3aa: CASTGQGLEQYF
d_gene: TRBD1
v_gene: TRBV5-1
abundance: .

CDR3aa: CASSLFASGDPYEQYF
d_gene: TRBD2
v_gene: TRBV7-2
abundance: many

CDR3aa: CASSLGDRELFF
d_gene: .
v_gene: TRBV19
abundance: .

CDR3aa: CASRRTQSGNEQFF
d_gene: .
v_gene: TRBV23-1
abundance: few

CDR3aa: CAVTGTSGAYEQYF
d_gene: TRBD2
v_gene: TRBV10-3
abundance: many

CDR3aa: CASSLLDSSRAFF
d_gene: .
v_gene: TRBV7-9
abundance: many

CDR3aa: CASSRTNPHEETQYF
d_gene: .
v_gene: TRBV5-1
abundance: many

CDR3aa: CASSSFNTGELFF
d_gene: .
v_gene: TRBV18
abundance: many

CDR3aa: CAISEGGGNEKLFF
d_gene: .
v_gene: TRBV10-3
abundance: .

CDR3aa: CASSEQGWAQYF
d_gene: .
v_gene: TRBV6-1
abundance: many

CDR3aa: CASSPGFSTDTQYF
d_gene: .
v_gene: TRBV18
abundance: many

CDR3aa: CASSLGEQYF
d_gene: .
v_gene: TRBV12-3/TRBV12-4
abundance: many

CDR3aa: CASSQDLVSGYEQYF
d_gene: .
v_gene: TRBV3-1
abundance: .

CDR3aa: CASSPGTGGMNTEAFF
d_gene: TRBD1
v_gene: TRBV5-1
abundance: many

CDR3aa: CASSPRTGAEGYTF
d_gene: TRBD1
v_gene: TRBV7-9
abundance: medium-sized

CDR3aa: CASKTNQETQYF
d_gene: .
v_gene: TRBV2
abundance: .

CDR3aa: CASSRVRGNTEAFF
d_gene: .
v_gene: TRBV5-1
abundance: few

CDR3aa: CASTPAGANVLTF
d_gene: .
v_gene: TRBV6-6
abundance: few

CDR3aa: CASRRTGDGYTF
d_gene: TRBD1
v_gene: TRBV19
abundance: many

CDR3aa: CASSVALGNTEAFF
d_gene: .
v_gene: TRBV9
abundance: few

CDR3aa: CASSLGLAVSGELFF
d_gene: TRBD2
v_gene: TRBV5-1
abundance: .

CDR3aa: CAGQYGAFF
d_gene: .
v_gene: TRBV27
abundance: many

CDR3aa: CASSRDVGQPQHF
d_gene: .
v_gene: TRBV12-3/TRBV12-4
abundance: many

CDR3aa: CASSQETGANYGYTF
d_gene: .
v_gene: TRBV4-2
abundance: many

CDR3aa: CASTFGTGQGLGANVLTF
d_gene: TRBD1
v_gene: TRBV5-1
abundance: many

CDR3aa: CASSSRGLAGTYEQYF
d_gene: TRBD2
v_gene: TRBV6-6
abundance: many

CDR3aa: CASSLEQGHTEVFF
d_gene: TRBD1
v_gene: TRBV13
abundance: many

CDR3aa: CAISLQGMGYTF
d_gene: .
v_gene: TRBV10-3
abundance: .

CDR3aa: CASSLEAGGYNEQFF
d_gene: TRBD2
v_gene: TRBV7-2
abundance: .

CDR3aa: CSVEFFSSYGYTF
d_gene: .
v_gene: TRBV29-1
abundance: many

CDR3aa: CSVGVTSGGFNEQFF
d_gene: TRBD2
v_gene: TRBV29-1
abundance: .

CDR3aa: CASSLRSGSFTDTQYF
d_gene: TRBD2
v_gene: TRBV12-3/TRBV12-4
abundance: many

CDR3aa: CASSGPHRGQERNEQFF
d_gene: TRBD1
v_gene: TRBV19
abundance: many

CDR3aa: CASSPQSGQGKHF
d_gene: TRBD1
v_gene: TRBV18
abundance: many

CDR3aa: CASSESPGVSQPQHF
d_gene: .
v_gene: TRBV2
abundance: .

CDR3aa: CASRRDRGYEQYF
d_gene: TRBD1
v_gene: TRBV6-5
abundance: many

CDR3aa: CASSLVRSGAEAFF
d_gene: .
v_gene: TRBV5-4
abundance: many

CDR3aa: CASRDRDLKNTEAFF
d_gene: .
v_gene: TRBV7-9
abundance: many